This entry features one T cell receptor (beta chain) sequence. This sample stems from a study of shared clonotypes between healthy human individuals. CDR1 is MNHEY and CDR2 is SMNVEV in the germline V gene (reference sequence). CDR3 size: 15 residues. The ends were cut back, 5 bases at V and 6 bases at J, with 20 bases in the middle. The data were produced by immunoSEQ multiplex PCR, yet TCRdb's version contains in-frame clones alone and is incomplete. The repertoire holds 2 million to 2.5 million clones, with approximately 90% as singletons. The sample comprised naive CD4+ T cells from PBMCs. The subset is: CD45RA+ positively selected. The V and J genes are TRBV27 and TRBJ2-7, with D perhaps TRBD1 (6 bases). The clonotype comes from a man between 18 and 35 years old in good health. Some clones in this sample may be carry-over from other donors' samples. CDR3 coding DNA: TGTGCCAGCAGTCCTTGGTCCCAGGGGAAGGCCGAGCAGTACTTC. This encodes CASSPWSQGKAEQYF.